A selection of T cell receptor beta chains follows, all from one sample in a study of cytomegalovirus exposure and HLA in healthy donors. Some clones are missing from TCRdb's copy, which holds only in-frame ones; the method was immunoSEQ multiplex PCR. The sample has 90,000 to 150,000 clones, under 85% seen once. Sequenced: PBMCs. The receptors originated from a man younger than 35 in good health and CMV-seropositive. The CDR3 runs from the conserved cysteine through the conserved F or W. Each record gives: D gene, CDR3 length, J gene, clone size, V gene, CDR3 DNA, CDR3 protein. A D gene is named only where the DNA matches it firmly. A row's size may be missing; if present it is once, few, many or a size class.

D: TRBD1
length: 17
J: TRBJ1-2
size: NA
V: TRBV7-9
DNA: TGTGCCAGCAGCTTGCCCTTAACAGGGGGATCTACCTATGGCTACACCTTC
CDR3: CASSLPLTGGSTYGYTF

D: NA
length: 15
J: TRBJ1-5
size: NA
V: TRBV27
DNA: TGTGCCAGCAGTTCCCTGGGGAGCAGCAATCAGCCCCAGCATTTT
CDR3: CASSSLGSSNQPQHF

D: NA
length: 13
J: TRBJ1-1
size: NA
V: TRBV28
DNA: TGTGCCAGCAGCGTACTTGGGGCCACTGAAGCTTTCTTT
CDR3: CASSVLGATEAFF

D: TRBD2
length: 16
J: TRBJ2-5
size: NA
V: TRBV5-8
DNA: TGTGCCAGCAGCTTGGAATTCGGTATAGCGGGGGAGACCCAGTACTTC
CDR3: CASSLEFGIAGETQYF

D: NA
length: 15
J: TRBJ1-4
size: NA
V: TRBV11-2
DNA: TGTGCCAGCAGCTTGGTAGGCCAGGGTGGGGAAAAACTGTTTTTT
CDR3: CASSLVGQGGEKLFF

D: TRBD1
length: 13
J: TRBJ2-7
size: NA
V: TRBV2
DNA: TGTGCCAGCCGGACAGGGGGCGGCGACGAGCAGTACTTC
CDR3: CASRTGGGDEQYF

D: NA
length: 13
J: TRBJ1-3
size: once
V: TRBV5-1
DNA: TGCGCCAGCAGCTTCGGACATGGAAACACCATATATTTT
CDR3: CASSFGHGNTIYF

D: NA
length: 14
J: TRBJ1-1
size: NA
V: TRBV28
DNA: TGTGCCAGCAGTTCCGGAGGGGCGGACACTGAAGCTTTCTTT
CDR3: CASSSGGADTEAFF

D: TRBD1
length: 15
J: TRBJ1-1
size: NA
V: TRBV19
DNA: TGTGCCAGTAGTATCTGGGACAGGGGAGATACTGAAGCTTTCTTT
CDR3: CASSIWDRGDTEAFF

D: TRBD1
length: 16
J: TRBJ1-4
size: NA
V: TRBV28
DNA: TGTGCCAGCAGAACTTACCCCGGGACAGGGGGAGAAAAACTGTTTTTT
CDR3: CASRTYPGTGGEKLFF

D: NA
length: 15
J: TRBJ2-4
size: few
V: TRBV19
DNA: TGTGCCAGTAGTATACCTTCGGACAACAAAAACATTCAGTACTTC
CDR3: CASSIPSDNKNIQYF

D: TRBD1
length: 15
J: TRBJ2-5
size: NA
V: TRBV5-1
DNA: TGCGCCAGCAGCTTGGTGACAGGGTTAAGGGAGACCCAGTACTTC
CDR3: CASSLVTGLRETQYF

D: TRBD1
length: 16
J: TRBJ1-6
size: NA
V: TRBV19
DNA: TGTGCCAGTAGTACAACCGGGACAGACTATAATTCACCCCTCCACTTT
CDR3: CASSTTGTDYNSPLHF

D: NA
length: 14
J: TRBJ1-2
size: few
V: TRBV11-3
DNA: TGTGCCAGCAGCCCTCCTTATTTCGGCTATGGCTACACCTTC
CDR3: CASSPPYFGYGYTF

D: TRBD1
length: 15
J: TRBJ2-7
size: few
V: TRBV6-1
DNA: TGTGCCAGCATCGCTAGGGGGACAGGGGCCTACGAGCAGTACTTC
CDR3: CASIARGTGAYEQYF

D: NA
length: 17
J: TRBJ2-7
size: NA
V: TRBV7-2
DNA: TGTGCCAGCAGCTTAGCATTGGTAGGACAGGGAGGGAGAGAGCAGTACTTC
CDR3: CASSLALVGQGGREQYF

D: NA
length: 15
J: TRBJ1-2
size: NA
V: TRBV4-2
DNA: TGTGCCAGCAGCCCGGGGGGGGTTAAGGACTATGGCTACACCTTC
CDR3: CASSPGGVKDYGYTF

D: NA
length: 14
J: TRBJ1-1
size: NA
V: TRBV30
DNA: TGTGCCTGGAGTGTAAATACAGGGACATCTGAAGCTTTCTTT
CDR3: CAWSVNTGTSEAFF

D: NA
length: 17
J: TRBJ1-1
size: NA
V: TRBV15
DNA: TGTGCCACCAGCAGAGACGACTTCTTACACGGGAACACTGAAGCTTTCTTT
CDR3: CATSRDDFLHGNTEAFF

D: TRBD1
length: 17
J: TRBJ1-6
size: NA
V: TRBV19
DNA: TGTGCCAGTAGTATATTAGGTACGACAGGGACAAATTCACCCCTCCACTTT
CDR3: CASSILGTTGTNSPLHF

D: TRBD2
length: 18
J: TRBJ2-3
size: NA
V: TRBV11-2
DNA: TGTGCCAGCAGCTTTAGTCGGGAGCGGGGTTTACTCCCAGATACGCAGTATTTT
CDR3: CASSFSRERGLLPDTQYF

D: NA
length: 15
J: TRBJ1-4
size: once
V: TRBV9
DNA: TGTGCCAGCAGCGTAGGGACAGATAGTAATGAAAAACTGTTTTTT
CDR3: CASSVGTDSNEKLFF

D: TRBD1
length: 16
J: TRBJ1-2
size: NA
V: TRBV18
DNA: TGTGCCAGCTCACCACCCCGGGACAGGTCTATATATGGCTACACCTTC
CDR3: CASSPPRDRSIYGYTF

D: NA
length: 14
J: TRBJ2-7
size: NA
V: TRBV29-1
DNA: TGCAGCGCCTCCGGCAGGGGGGATATGCACGAGCAGTACTTC
CDR3: CSASGRGDMHEQYF

D: NA
length: 14
J: TRBJ1-5
size: NA
V: TRBV4-1
DNA: TGCGCCAGCAGCCAAGCAGGGTTCAATCAGCCCCAGCATTTT
CDR3: CASSQAGFNQPQHF